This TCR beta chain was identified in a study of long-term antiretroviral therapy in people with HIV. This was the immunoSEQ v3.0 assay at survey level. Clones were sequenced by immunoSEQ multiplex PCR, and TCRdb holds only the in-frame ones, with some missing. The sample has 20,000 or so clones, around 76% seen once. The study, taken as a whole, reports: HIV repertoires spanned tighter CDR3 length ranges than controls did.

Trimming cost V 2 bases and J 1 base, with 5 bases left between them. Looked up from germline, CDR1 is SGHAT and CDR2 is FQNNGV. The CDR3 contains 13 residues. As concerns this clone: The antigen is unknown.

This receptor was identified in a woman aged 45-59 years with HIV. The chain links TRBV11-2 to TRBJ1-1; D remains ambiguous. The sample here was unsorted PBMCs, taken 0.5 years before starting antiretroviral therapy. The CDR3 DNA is TGTGCCAGCAGCTTACTGAGGAACACTGAAGCTTTCTTT. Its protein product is CASSLLRNTEAFF.